The TCR beta chain under discussion was sequenced for a study of CD8 T cells in ankylosing spondylitis. This clonotype was counted ten times or more. Trimming removed 3 bases at V and 6 bases at J, with 18 bases between. The CDR3 sequence is 16 residues long. The germline CDR1 and CDR2 sequences are SEHNR and FQNEAQ (reference sequence). TCRdb itself ran the 5' RACE reads through MiXCR, one entry per CDR3 protein. The sample includes about 120,000 distinct CDR3 sequences, approximately 14% of them seen just once. The clonotype was recovered from a female donor with ankylosing spondylitis or in good health (not recorded which). This chain uses TRBV7-9 with TRBJ2-1; TRBD2 might be the D (6 bases). What was sequenced was blood, either unsorted or a sorted T cell fraction (not recorded which). The CDR3 here is CASSFPSVNSANEQFF. The CDR3 DNA sequence: TGTGCCAGCAGCTTCCCTAGCGTTAACAGTGCCAATGAGCAGTTCTTC. Full variable domain (rest looked up from reference TRBV7-9 and TRBJ2-1): DTGVSQNPRHKITKRGQNVTFRCDPISEHNRLYWYRQTLGQGPEFLTYFQNEAQLEKSRLLSDRFSAERPKGSFSTLEIQRTEQGDSAMYLCASSFPSVNSANEQFFGPGTRLTVL.